The present T cell receptor (beta chain) was sequenced within a study of cytomegalovirus exposure and HLA in healthy donors. The CDR3 length is 15 residues. V lost 7 bases and J lost 0; bases outside the gene matches: 6. CDR1 is LNHDA and CDR2 is SQIVND in the germline V gene (reference sequence). Use of 60 Vbeta and 13 Jbeta primers characterized the PCR. TCRdb's table, derived via immunoSEQ multiplex PCR, lists solely in-frame clones and lacks some. This sample's table has about 76,000 clones. Remarks on this clone: The antigen remains unidentified.

General observations from the study: Trimming of TCR beta V- and J-genes showed a link, identified in a later analysis, to a missense DCLRE1C variant. TCR beta sequences numbering around 15,000 were associated with HLA alleles at 0.05 false discovery rate in a later analysis. 150 to 200 TCR beta chains were listed as cytomegalovirus-associated.

The sequenced sample was PBMCs. This clonotype was obtained from a woman in her thirties or forties in good health and CMV-seropositive. The rearrangement links TRBV19 to TRBJ1-5, with 7 positions matching TRBD1. DNA of the CDR3: TGTGCCAGTAATATTAACAGGGGTAGCAATCAGCCCCAGCATTTT. It encodes CASNINRGSNQPQHF.